This T cell receptor beta chain was recovered during a study of tissue T cells after allogeneic stem cell transplantation. Some clones are missing from TCRdb's copy, which holds only in-frame ones; the method was immunoSEQ multiplex PCR. The data show about 10,000 clones, about 50% seen once. There are 12 residues in the CDR3. Germline lookup yields CDR1 FNHDT and CDR2 SITEND (reference sequence). V gave up 4 bases and J gave up 10 bases; unmatched junction bases: 5. This clone was counted only a few times. Here the gene names and germline are mouse. The read ends 1 residue early relative to the CDR3; the germline J gene fills the gap. The time point is: mouse harvest day 7 after allogeneic transplant. The graft held 10^6 splenic CD5+ T cells and 10^7 T-cell-depleted bone marrow cells.

The rearrangement links TRBV19 to TRBJ1-1, with 9 bases identical to TRBD1. The origin of this receptor is a female BALB/c mouse given C57BL/6 T cells with graft-versus-host disease after an allogeneic hematopoietic cell transplant. The specimen sequenced was gut tissue. The sequenced CDR3 bases are TGTGCCAGCAGTCGGGACAGGGACGGAGTCTTC. This translates into CASSRDRDGVF. The full CDR3 protein reads CASSRDRDGVFF.